This passage covers 26 T cell receptor beta chains from one sample sequenced in a study of beta chain features in type 1 diabetes. Regarding the study as a whole: Type 1 diabetes patients had moderately but significantly shorter TCRB CDR3s in all four CD4+ subsets.

The isolated RNA, all of it, was reverse transcribed, so expressed TCRB transcripts were what got sequenced. Measured with immunoSEQ multiplex PCR; TCRdb has only the in-frame clones, and not every one. This table holds a few hundred thousand clones, under 20% found once. No antigens are known for them. The sample taken for sequencing was naive CD4+ T cells from blood. Receptors were obtained from a man aged 25-45 years with type 1 diabetes.

A few counts support this clone. The gene calls are TRBV7-8 and TRBJ2-7; D is perhaps TRBD2 (6 bases). Germline-derived CDR1 and CDR2 are SGHVS and FQNEAQ. The V end lost 0 bases, the J end lost 3 bases, and 9 bases lay between the germline ends. This CDR3 spans 14 amino acids. This CDR3 is CASSLARAGYEQYF. CDR3 DNA: TGTGCCAGCAGCTTAGCACGAGCGGGCTACGAGCAGTACTTC.

The J gene is TRBJ2-1, the V gene TRBV21-1; the table names TRBD1, a call not compared with the DNA. TRBV21-1 is a documented pseudogene. This CDR3 contains 19 residues. The CDR3: CASSKRGQGPLSSYNEQFF. CDR3 coding DNA: TGTGCCAGCAGCAAGAGGGGACAGGGACCCCTAAGCTCCTACAATGAGCAGTTCTTC.

The chain recombines TRBV7-9 with TRBJ2-7; D is unclear. The CDR3 runs 13 residues. Trimming shortened V by 5 bases and J by 3 bases, and 11 bases separated the two germline ends. In germline, CDR1 is SEHNR, CDR2 FQNEAQ (reference sequence). In DNA form, the CDR3 reads TGTGCCAGCAGCCCCTCGCTCAACTACGAGCAGTACTTC. The encoded protein is CASSPSLNYEQYF.

The chain uses TRBV10-2 and TRBJ1-1; possibly TRBD1 for D (5 bases). CDR1 and CDR2 from the germline V gene are WSHSY and SAAADI. The CDR3 length is 13 residues. V was pared by 6 bases and J by 0 bases, with 8 bases between. The CDR3 spells CASRGTVNTEAFF. In DNA, the CDR3 is TGCGCCAGCAGGGGGACGGTGAACACTGAAGCTTTCTTT.

The V and J genes are TRBV10-3 and TRBJ1-2; D is ambiguous. Germline values: CDR1 ENHRY, CDR2 SYGVKD. The V end lost 8 bases, the J end lost 4 bases, and 14 bases lay between the germline ends. This CDR3 is built from 13 residues. CDR3 protein: CAIFRELSYGYTF. The CDR3 DNA sequence: TGTGCCATCTTTAGGGAACTCAGCTATGGCTACACCTTC.

The rearrangement links TRBV1 to TRBJ2-1; the table's TRBD2 call for D was not verified on the DNA. TRBV1 is a recognized pseudogene. The CDR3 covers 15 residues. Written as DNA, the CDR3 is TGCACCAGCAGACCGCTAGCGGGAGTCTACAATGAGCAGTTCTTC. Its protein is CTSRPLAGVYNEQFF.

This clone was seen a few times. As DNA, the CDR3 is TGTGCCAGCAGTCCGACAGGGGGGAGAGAGACCCAGTACTTC. Its protein is CASSPTGGRETQYF. V gene TRBV28 combines with J gene TRBJ2-5, with 9 positions matching TRBD1. V was pared by 5 bases and J by 4 bases, with 5 bases of the junction left unmatched. This CDR3 has 14 amino acids. The V gene's germline CDR1 is MDHEN and CDR2 SYDVKM.

As DNA, the CDR3 is TGTGCCAGCATGGTGAGGGCAGGGCCCACCGGGGAGCTGTTTTTT. Translated: CASMVRAGPTGELFF. This chain connects TRBV6-5 to TRBJ2-2; perhaps D is TRBD1 or TRBD2 (5 bases each). Germline-derived CDR1 and CDR2 are MNHEY and SVGAGI. Trimming shortened V by 7 bases and J by 4 bases, and 16 bases separated the two germline ends. The CDR3 has 15 residues.

The chain is built from TRBV20-1 and TRBJ2-1, with D perhaps TRBD2 (5 bases). Per the germline V gene, CDR1 is DFQATT and CDR2 is SNEGSKA (reference sequence). The V gene lost 6 bases and the J gene lost 7 bases, with 10 bases spanning the gap. This CDR3 contains 11 residues. CDR3 coding DNA: TGCAGTGCCGCACTAGTTAATGAGCAGTTCTTC. Translation: CSAALVNEQFF.

This clone has just a few counts. The genes are TRBV18 and TRBJ2-6; the D is unclear. CDR1 is KGHSH, CDR2 LQKENI, per germline. V lost 3 bases and J 0 bases, leaving 6 bases between the germline ends. The CDR3 has 15 amino acids. The CDR3, as DNA: TGTGCCAGCTCACCCACCCTCTCTGGGGCCAACGTCCTGACTTTC. Its protein product is CASSPTLSGANVLTF.

This chain joins TRBV29-1 and TRBJ1-3; no clear D gene. Germline-derived CDR1 and CDR2 are SQVTM and ANQGSEA. Deletions cut 4 bases from V and 4 bases from J, with 8 bases between. The CDR3 has 12 amino acids. Here the CDR3 reads CSVGTTGNTIYF. Here the CDR3 DNA reads TGCAGCGTTGGGACGACCGGAAACACCATATATTTT.

J is TRBJ2-1 and V is TRBV25-1, with D perhaps matching TRBD2 (6 bases). Trimming removed 3 bases from V and 4 bases from J, with 10 bases in between. Germline values: CDR1 MGHDK, CDR2 SYGVNS. The CDR3 is 14 amino acids. CDR3 sequence (DNA): TGTGCCAGCAGTGAGGGAGGCGGGTACAATGAGCAGTTCTTC. Protein product: CASSEGGGYNEQFF.

The V gene is TRBV28, the J gene TRBJ2-1; D possibly corresponds to TRBD2 (6 bases). Germline V gives CDR1 MDHEN, CDR2 SYDVKM. This CDR3 contains 17 residues. The germline V and J ends were trimmed by 1 base and 7 bases, with 20 bases remaining between them. CDR3 sequence: CASSLSRYRREWNEQFF. The CDR3 DNA sequence: TGTGCCAGCAGTTTATCTAGGTATCGACGGGAGTGGAATGAGCAGTTCTTC.

V gene TRBV4-1 combines with J gene TRBJ1-5; the D is unclear. The CDR3 consists of 15 residues. The germline CDR1 and CDR2 sequences are MGHRA and YSYEKL. The V end was cut by 4 bases, the J end by 0 bases, with 10 bases between. The CDR3 nucleotides are TGCGCCAGCAGCCGCGTAGGTGGTAGCAATCAGCCCCAGCATTTT. It translates to CASSRVGGSNQPQHF.

The V and J genes are TRBV7-9 and TRBJ1-1; 8 bases agree with TRBD1. Germline V CDR1 and CDR2: SEHNR, FQNEAQ (reference sequence). V lost 3 bases, J lost 11 bases, and 11 bases stayed unmatched. The length of the CDR3 is 14 residues. CDR3 amino acids: CASSLGTGPHQAFF. Here the CDR3 DNA reads TGTGCCAGCAGCTTGGGGACAGGCCCTCACCAGGCTTTCTTT.

This chain joins TRBV5-1 and TRBJ1-1; D unclear. Germline lookup yields CDR1 SGHRS and CDR2 YFSETQ. The CDR3 contains 13 residues. Between the trimmed V and J ends, which lost 2 bases and 3 bases, there was a span of 8 bases. Here the CDR3 DNA reads TGCGCCAGCAGCTTTGAGGGCTACACTGAAGCTTTCTTT. Protein: CASSFEGYTEAFF.

A few counts support this clone. This chain connects TRBV5-1 to TRBJ2-7; TRBD1 might be the D (7 bases). The length of the CDR3 is 14 residues. Germline V gene sequence: CDR1 SGHRS, CDR2 YFSETQ. V was shortened by 2 bases and J by 0 bases, with 9 bases between the two germline ends. The CDR3, as DNA: TGCGCCAGCAGCTTCCAGGGGGGCTCCTACGAGCAGTACTTC. Amino acids: CASSFQGGSYEQYF.

The sample holds a few counts of this clone. The J gene is TRBJ1-2, the V gene TRBV4-2; 7 bases line up with TRBD1. The CDR3 loop spans 16 amino acids. CDR1 LGHNA and CDR2 YNFKEQ come from the germline V gene. V lost 4 bases and J lost 2; bases outside the gene matches: 10. CDR3 loop: CASSLGTASLNYGYTF. In nucleotides, the CDR3 is TGTGCCAGCAGCCTCGGGACAGCATCTTTAAACTATGGCTACACCTTC.

This clone was picked up a small number of times. This chain connects TRBV28 to TRBJ2-4; 9 nucleotides match TRBD1. The germline V gene has CDR1 MDHEN and CDR2 SYDVKM. This CDR3 comprises 13 residues. V dropped 7 bases and J dropped 4; count of bases not matched to a gene: 2. CDR3 residues: CASKGQGKNIQYF. In DNA, the CDR3 is TGTGCCAGCAAGGGACAGGGAAAAAACATTCAGTACTTC.

In DNA form, the CDR3 reads TGTGCCAGCAGCTTAGAGAGGCACACCGGGGAGCTGTTTTTT. Translation gives CASSLERHTGELFF. This chain connects TRBV7-2 to TRBJ2-2, with D uncertain. The V and J ends lost 1 base and 3 bases respectively, with 6 bases between them. Germline V gene data show CDR1 as SGHTA and CDR2 as FQGNSA. The length of the CDR3 is 14 residues.

This clone was seen only a few times. The rearrangement joins TRBV29-1 to TRBJ2-5; the match to TRBD1 covers 7 bases. Germline V gene lookup returns CDR1 SQVTM and CDR2 ANQGSEA. The CDR3 loop spans 12 amino acids. Trimming at V came to 5 bases and at J to 5 bases, leaving 5 bases not matched to a gene. CDR3 residues: CSVWQGDETQYF. The CDR3 coding sequence is TGCAGCGTTTGGCAGGGGGACGAGACCCAGTACTTC. Looking up the rest from reference TRBV29-1 and TRBJ2-5 gives the full variable domain: SAVISQKPSRDICQRGTSLTIQCQVDSQVTMMFWYRQQPGQSLTLIATANQGSEATYESGFVIDKFPISRPNLTFSTLTVSNMSPEDSSIYLCSVWQGDETQYFGPGTRLLVL.

The V and J genes are TRBV2 and TRBJ2-1; the match to TRBD2 covers 9 bases. The length of the CDR3 is 15 residues. Germline lookup yields CDR1 SNHLY and CDR2 FYNNEI. Trimming took 4 bases from V and 0 from J; bases not matched to a gene: 1. For the CDR3, the DNA is TGTGCCAGCAGTGGTAGCGGGAGCTCCTACAATGAGCAGTTCTTC. Encoded protein: CASSGSGSSYNEQFF. Full variable domain (missing parts from reference TRBV2 and TRBJ2-1): EPEVTQTPSHQVTQMGQEVILRCVPISNHLYFYWYRQILGQKVEFLVSFYNNEISEKSEIFDDQFSVERPDGSNFTLKIRSTKLEDSAMYFCASSGSGSSYNEQFFGPGTRLTVL.

The V and J genes are TRBV10-3 and TRBJ2-2, with TRBD1 matching 10 bases. Germline CDR1 and CDR2: ENHRY and SYGVKD. This CDR3 has 15 amino acids. V shed 4 bases, J shed 2 bases, and the junction held 1 base outside the gene matches. CDR3 amino acids: CAISGDRGNTGELFF. CDR3 DNA: TGTGCCATCAGTGGGGACAGGGGCAACACCGGGGAGCTGTTTTTT.

The chain carries TRBV5-4 and TRBJ2-5; D tentatively fits TRBD1 or TRBD2 (5 bases each). The CDR3 length is 13 residues. V was pared by 1 base and J by 4 bases, with 8 bases between. Germline V CDR1 and CDR2: SGHNT, YYREEE (reference sequence). CDR3 amino acids: CASSLPGTETQYF. CDR3 in DNA: TGTGCCAGCAGCTTGCCAGGGACAGAGACCCAGTACTTC.

This clone has just a few counts. V usage is TRBV29-1 and J usage is TRBJ1-2; D remains ambiguous. Germline V lookup: CDR1 SQVTM, CDR2 ANQGSEA. The CDR3 is 13 residues long. Deletions cut 5 bases from V and 2 bases from J, with 12 bases between. This CDR3 reads CSVSTKGNYGYTF. The CDR3 DNA is TGCAGCGTTTCGACAAAGGGAAACTATGGCTACACCTTC.

This clone was counted only a few times. V gene TRBV7-3 combines with J gene TRBJ2-1; D is uncertain. This CDR3 has 14 residues. Germline loops: CDR1 SGHTA, CDR2 FQGTGA. V was pared by 4 bases and J by 7 bases, with 14 bases between. The CDR3 DNA reads TGTGCCAGCAGCTCAAATCGACACTCGAATGAGCAGTTCTTC. Its translation is CASSSNRHSNEQFF.